One sample yielded the 18 T cell receptor beta chains listed below, sequenced in a study of CD8+CD57+ T cells in acquired aplastic anemia. Profiling that covered TCR beta VDJ and CDR3 relied on genomic DNA as its template. One entry per CDR3 protein results from TCRdb running MiXCR on the reads. The table has about 180,000 distinct CDR3 sequences, 48% seen once. The sequenced patients had an expansion of CD8+CD57+ cells seen by flow cytometry. The source material was sorted CD4+, CD8+, or CD8+CD57+ T cells (not recorded which) from PBMCs. These receptors originate from a human donor with aplastic anemia.

This clonotype was recorded once. The rearrangement links TRBV11-1 to TRBJ2-5; 7 bases fit TRBD1. Per the germline V gene, CDR1 is SGHAT and CDR2 is FQDESV (reference sequence). This CDR3 contains 17 residues. V was pared by 5 bases and J by 4 bases, with 16 bases of the junction left unmatched. Here the CDR3 reads CASSPLGKGALGETQYF. The CDR3 region has the DNA TGTGCCAGCAGCCCCCTGGGTAAGGGGGCTCTGGGAGAGACCCAGTACTTC.

The chain recombines TRBV10-3 with TRBJ1-3; D possibly corresponds to TRBD1 (6 bases). The length of the CDR3 is 16 residues. Per the germline V gene, CDR1 is ENHRY and CDR2 is SYGVKD. Trimming left V 6 bases short and J 0 bases short, with 15 bases between. CDR3 DNA: TGTGCCATCAGACCCGGGACATACAGCTCTGGAAACACCATATATTTT. Translating gives CAIRPGTYSSGNTIYF.

This clonotype has only a few counts. The genes are TRBV10-1 and TRBJ2-7; D possibly corresponds to TRBD1 (6 bases). Germline assignment: CDR1 WNHNN and CDR2 SYGVQD (reference sequence). Trimming took 5 bases from V and 3 from J, leaving 14 bases between them. The CDR3 totals 14 residues. The CDR3 loop reads CASSPTGTRYEQYF. CDR3 bases: TGCGCCAGCAGTCCGACCGGGACACGCTACGAGCAGTACTTC.

This clonotype was found many times. CDR3 bases: TGTGCCAGCAGTTACTCGAATCTGTCACCCCTCCACTTT. Encoded protein: CASSYSNLSPLHF. The gene calls are TRBV6-5 and TRBJ1-6; D is unclear. Between the trimmed V and J ends, which lost 0 bases and 10 bases, there was a span of 7 bases. The CDR3 loop spans 13 amino acids. The germline V gene encodes CDR1 MNHEY and CDR2 SVGAGI.

The V call is TRBV2, the J call TRBJ1-1, with D maybe TRBD1 (5 bases). This CDR3 is 13 amino acids long. The germline V gene encodes CDR1 SNHLY and CDR2 FYNNEI. Trimming took off 7 bases at V and 1 base at J, with 10 bases between the two ends. CDR3 coding DNA: TGTGCCAGCATTTGGGACCAGAACACTGAAGCTTTCTTT. Protein: CASIWDQNTEAFF.

V is TRBV29-1 and J is TRBJ1-5; D not resolved. V was clipped by 6 bases and J by 2 bases, with 5 bases between them. Germline V gives CDR1 SQVTM, CDR2 ANQGSEA. This CDR3 has 11 residues. Written as DNA, the CDR3 is TGCAGCGTAAATGGCAATCAGCCCCAGCATTTT. Its translation is CSVNGNQPQHF.

The chain has TRBV24-1 and TRBJ1-2; D may be TRBD1 (6 bases). Trimming cost V 9 bases and J 5 bases, with 21 bases left between them. This CDR3 has 15 residues. Germline assignment: CDR1 KGHDR and CDR2 SFDVKD. The CDR3 here is CATEIRGAGSYGYTF. CDR3 nucleotide sequence: TGTGCCACCGAAATAAGGGGGGCTGGGTCGTATGGCTACACCTTC.

The sample holds many counts of this clonotype. This rearrangement joins TRBV5-1 to TRBJ1-4, with 8 bases that match TRBD1. The V gene's germline CDR1 is SGHRS and CDR2 YFSETQ. The CDR3 loop spans 16 amino acids. The V and J ends lost 2 bases and 0 bases, in that order; junction bases with no gene match: 3. In DNA form, the CDR3 reads TGCGCCAGCAGCTTCGGACAGGGCGCAACTAATGAAAAACTGTTTTTT. It specifies CASSFGQGATNEKLFF.

The rearrangement uses TRBV5-4 and TRBJ2-3; perhaps TRBD1 as D (5 bases). The V gene's germline CDR1 is SGHNT and CDR2 YYREEE (reference sequence). V lost 1 base and J lost 1, with 13 bases in between. The CDR3 spans 16 residues. CDR3 coding DNA: TGTGCCAGCAGCTTGTTTCCGGAAGGGGGCACAGATACGCAGTATTTT. This codes for CASSLFPEGGTDTQYF.

Written as DNA, the CDR3 is TGCGCCAGCAGTTCTACAGGGGGAAGCGAGCAGTACTTC. It is translated as CASSSTGGSEQYF. The V gene is TRBV10-1, the J gene TRBJ2-7; 8 bases fit TRBD1. CDR3 length equals 13 residues. CDR1 and CDR2 from the germline V gene are WNHNN and SYGVQD (reference sequence). With V trimmed by 5 bases and J by 6 bases, 6 bases remained unmatched.

The gene calls are TRBV12-3 or TRBV12-4 and TRBJ1-4; D is undetermined. Between the trimmed V and J ends, which lost 2 bases and 8 bases, there was a span of 3 bases. The CDR3 is 11 amino acids. CDR3 amino acids: CASSLFEKLFF. The CDR3 DNA is TGTGCCAGCAGTTTATTCGAAAAACTGTTTTTT.

This clonotype was recorded many times. This chain connects TRBV13 to TRBJ2-7; 9 nucleotides agree with TRBD1. Germline V gene sequence: CDR1 PRHDT, CDR2 FYEKMQ (reference sequence). The junction had 7 bases not matched to a gene; V was cut back by 5 bases and J by 5 bases. The CDR3 covers 14 residues. CDR3: CASSPGTGFHEQYF. In DNA, the CDR3 is TGTGCCAGCAGCCCCGGGACAGGGTTCCACGAGCAGTACTTC.

The chain has TRBV5-1 and TRBJ2-7; 10 bases agree with TRBD1. J lost 2 bases, V lost 4 bases, and 6 bases had no gene match. Germline V gene data show CDR1 as SGHRS and CDR2 as YFSETQ. There are 15 residues in the CDR3. This chain's CDR3 is CASSLSGTGAYEQYF. In DNA, the CDR3 is TGCGCCAGCAGCCTGTCCGGGACAGGGGCCTACGAGCAGTACTTC.

This chain connects TRBV10-3 to TRBJ1-5; a possible D gene is TRBD1 (5 bases). The CDR3 runs to 14 residues. Looked up from germline, CDR1 is ENHRY and CDR2 is SYGVKD. V was trimmed by 4 bases and J by 3 bases, leaving 10 bases between them. CDR3 region: CAISAVGPNQPQHF. CDR3 in DNA: TGTGCCATCAGTGCGGTGGGACCCAATCAGCCCCAGCATTTT.

Ten or more counts support this clonotype. This chain joins TRBV20-1 and TRBJ2-3; 8 bases are shared with TRBD2. Germline lookup yields CDR1 DFQATT and CDR2 SNEGSKA (reference sequence). V lost 6 bases and J lost 6; bases outside the gene matches: 8. This CDR3 has 13 residues. The CDR3, as DNA: TGCAGTGCCGGCCCCGGGGGGGGCGATACGCAGTATTTT. This sequence encodes CSAGPGGGDTQYF.

This chain uses TRBV19 with TRBJ2-1; no clear D. The CDR3 contains 13 residues. With 6 bases removed from V and 3 bases from J, the gap between germline ends came to 9 bases. The germline gives CDR1 LNHDA, CDR2 SQIVND (reference sequence). This CDR3 is CASRSSGYNEQFF. The CDR3 nucleotides are TGTGCCAGTAGATCCTCGGGCTACAATGAGCAGTTCTTC. Full variable domain (rest looked up from reference TRBV19 and TRBJ2-1): DGGITQSPKYLFRKEGQNVTLSCEQNLNHDAMYWYRQDPGQGLRLIYYSQIVNDFQKGDIAEGYSVSREKKESFPLTVTSAQKNPTAFYLCASRSSGYNEQFFGPGTRLTVL.

This chain uses TRBV5-4 with TRBJ2-5, with D perhaps being TRBD1 or TRBD2 (6 bases each). Trimming cost V 0 bases and J 2 bases, with 11 bases left between them. The CDR3 is 15 residues long. Per the germline V gene, CDR1 is SGHNT and CDR2 is YYREEE (reference sequence). The CDR3: CASSLGRGTQETQYF. DNA for the CDR3: TGTGCCAGCAGCTTGGGAAGGGGGACTCAAGAGACCCAGTACTTC. Together with reference TRBV5-4 and TRBJ2-5, the CDR3 gives the full variable domain: ETGVTQSPTHLIKTRGQQVTLRCSSQSGHNTVSWYQQALGQGPQFIFQYYREEENGRGNFPPRFSGLQFPNYSSELNVNALELDDSALYLCASSLGRGTQETQYFGPGTRLLVL.

This clonotype was seen at least ten times. The chain uses TRBV2 and TRBJ2-1, with 8 bases identical to TRBD2. The J segment lost 4 bases and the V segment lost 6 bases, leaving 2 bases of the junction unmatched. There are 13 residues in the CDR3. Per germline, CDR1 SNHLY and CDR2 FYNNEI. The CDR3 nucleotides are TGTGCCAGCAGCGGGGGGGGATACAATGAGCAGTTCTTC. It encodes CASSGGGYNEQFF. Based on the CDR3 plus reference TRBV2 and TRBJ2-1, the full variable domain is EPEVTQTPSHQVTQMGQEVILRCVPISNHLYFYWYRQILGQKVEFLVSFYNNEISEKSEIFDDQFSVERPDGSNFTLKIRSTKLEDSAMYFCASSGGGYNEQFFGPGTRLTVL.